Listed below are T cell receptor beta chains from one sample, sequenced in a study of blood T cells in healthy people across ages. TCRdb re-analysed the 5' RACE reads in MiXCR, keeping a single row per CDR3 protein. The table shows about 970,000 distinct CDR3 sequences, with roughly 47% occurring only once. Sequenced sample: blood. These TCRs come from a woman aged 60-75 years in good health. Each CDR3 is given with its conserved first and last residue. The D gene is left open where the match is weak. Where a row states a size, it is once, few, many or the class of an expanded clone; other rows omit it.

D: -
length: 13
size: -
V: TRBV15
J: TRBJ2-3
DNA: TGTGCCACCAGCCGTGGGTTCGACTATACGCAGTATTTT
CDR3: CATSRGFDYTQYF

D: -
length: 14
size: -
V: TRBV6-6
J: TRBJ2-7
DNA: TGTGCCAGCAGTTACGTGGGGGAGGCCTACGAGCAGTACTTC
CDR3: CASSYVGEAYEQYF

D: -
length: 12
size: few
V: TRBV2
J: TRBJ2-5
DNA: TGTGCCACAAGTAGGGGGGAAGAGACCCAGTACTTC
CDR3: CATSRGEETQYF

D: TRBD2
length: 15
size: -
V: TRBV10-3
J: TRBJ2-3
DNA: TGTGCCATCAGTGAGGGTCGGGACTACGCAAGAGCGCAGTATTTT
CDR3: CAISEGRDYARAQYF

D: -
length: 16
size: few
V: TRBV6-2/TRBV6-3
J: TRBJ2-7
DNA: TGTGCCAGCAGTACCACCGGGAGCGTAGACTCCTACGAGCAGTACTTC
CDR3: CASSTTGSVDSYEQYF

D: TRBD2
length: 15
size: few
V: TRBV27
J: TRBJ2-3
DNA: TGTGCCAGCAGTTTATCGAGCGGGACCACAGATACGCAGTATTTT
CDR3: CASSLSSGTTDTQYF

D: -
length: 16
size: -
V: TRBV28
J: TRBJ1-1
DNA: TGTGCCAGCAGTGGTGAGGGTAGGGTAAGGTACACTGAAGCTTTCTTT
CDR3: CASSGEGRVRYTEAFF

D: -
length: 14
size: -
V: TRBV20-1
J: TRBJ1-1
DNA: TGCAGTGCTAGAGATGGACGGTGGAACACTGAAGCTTTCTTT
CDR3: CSARDGRWNTEAFF

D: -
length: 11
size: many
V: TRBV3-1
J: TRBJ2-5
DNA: TGTGCCAGCAGCCAAGAAGGGCCCCAGTACTTC
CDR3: CASSQEGPQYF

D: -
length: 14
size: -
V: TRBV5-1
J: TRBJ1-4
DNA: TGCGCCAGCAGCTTCCGGGATCTAAATGAAAAACTGTTTTTT
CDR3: CASSFRDLNEKLFF

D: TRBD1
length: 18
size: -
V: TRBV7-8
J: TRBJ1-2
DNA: TGTGCCAGCAGCCCGAGACTTATCCAGGGGGCCTTTCCCTATGGCTACACCTTC
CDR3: CASSPRLIQGAFPYGYTF

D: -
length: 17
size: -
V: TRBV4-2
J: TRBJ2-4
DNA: TGTACCAGCAGCCACCTCGGCTTTCGGGAGAACATGGACATTCAGTACTTC
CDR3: CTSSHLGFRENMDIQYF

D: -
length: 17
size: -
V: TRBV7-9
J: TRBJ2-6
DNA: TGTGCCAGCAGCTTCCTGAAGGGAATGTCTGGGGCCAACGTCCTGACTTTC
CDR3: CASSFLKGMSGANVLTF

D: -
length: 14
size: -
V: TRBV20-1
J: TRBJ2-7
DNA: TGCAGTGCTAGTGTCAGGCCGAGCTCCTACGAGCAGTACTTC
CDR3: CSASVRPSSYEQYF

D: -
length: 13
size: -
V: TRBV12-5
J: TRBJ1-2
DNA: TGTGCTAGTGCCCCGGACGGCATTTATGGCTACACCTTC
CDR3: CASAPDGIYGYTF

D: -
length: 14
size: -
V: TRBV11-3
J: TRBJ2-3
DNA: TGTGCCAGCAGCCCTAGTTCGACGGTTTCGGCGCAGTATTTT
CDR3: CASSPSSTVSAQYF

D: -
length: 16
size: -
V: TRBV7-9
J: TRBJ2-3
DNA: TGTGCCAGCACCACACGGGGGACTTCTAGCACAGATACGCAGTATTTT
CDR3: CASTTRGTSSTDTQYF

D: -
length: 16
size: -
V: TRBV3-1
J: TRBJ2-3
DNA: TGTGCCAGCAGCCAAGCAGCGCAGTCGCCAGGGGATACGCAGTATTTT
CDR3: CASSQAAQSPGDTQYF

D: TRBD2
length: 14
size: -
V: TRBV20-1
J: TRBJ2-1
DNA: TGCAGTGTTCAGACTAGCGGGCCCTACAATGAGCAGTTCTTC
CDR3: CSVQTSGPYNEQFF

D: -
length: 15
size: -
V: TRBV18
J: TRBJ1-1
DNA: TGTGCCAGCTCACCACTACCGGCGGCCAACACTGAAGCTTTCTTT
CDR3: CASSPLPAANTEAFF

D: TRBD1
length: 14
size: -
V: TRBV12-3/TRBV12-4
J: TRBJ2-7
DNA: TGTGCCAGCAGTCCCGGGACAGGTTGGCTCGAGCAGTACTTC
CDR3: CASSPGTGWLEQYF

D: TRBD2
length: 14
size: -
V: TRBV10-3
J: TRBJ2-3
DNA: TGTGCCATCAGTGAGGCTAGCGGAACAGATACGCAGTATTTT
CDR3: CAISEASGTDTQYF

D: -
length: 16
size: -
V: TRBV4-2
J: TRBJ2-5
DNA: TGTGCCAGCAGTGAAGTAGGGGGAATTGCGGGAGAGACCCAGTACTTC
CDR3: CASSEVGGIAGETQYF

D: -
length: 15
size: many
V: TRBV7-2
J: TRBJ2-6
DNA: TGTGCCAGCAGCTTGGGGCTCTCTGGGGCCAACGTCCTGACTTTC
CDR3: CASSLGLSGANVLTF

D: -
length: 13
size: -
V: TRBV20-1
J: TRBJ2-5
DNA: TGCAGTGCGGTAACGGTGATGAAGGGAGAGCAGTACTTC
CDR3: CSAVTVMKGEQYF

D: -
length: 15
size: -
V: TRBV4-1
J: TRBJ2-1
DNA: TGCGCCAGCACCCAGACTGAGCGAAACTACAGTGAGCAGTTCTTC
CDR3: CASTQTERNYSEQFF

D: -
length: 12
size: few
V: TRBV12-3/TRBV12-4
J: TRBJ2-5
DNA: TGTGCCAGCAGTGACGGCCCTTGGCAGCAGTACTTC
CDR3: CASSDGPWQQYF

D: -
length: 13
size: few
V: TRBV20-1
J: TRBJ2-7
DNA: TGCAGTGCTCCTAAGGATGGGGGTGGCGAGCAGTACTTC
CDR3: CSAPKDGGGEQYF

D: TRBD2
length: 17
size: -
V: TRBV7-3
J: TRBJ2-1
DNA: TGTGCCAGCAGCTTACTGGGGACTAGCGGCCTTTACAATGAGCAGTTCTTC
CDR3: CASSLLGTSGLYNEQFF

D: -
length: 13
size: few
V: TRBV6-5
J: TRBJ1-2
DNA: TGTGCCAGCAGTTACTCGACAGACTATGGCTACACCTTC
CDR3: CASSYSTDYGYTF

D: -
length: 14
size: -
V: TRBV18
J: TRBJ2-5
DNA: TGTGCCAGCTCGGGCTATGGGTACCAAGAGACCCAGTACTTC
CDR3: CASSGYGYQETQYF

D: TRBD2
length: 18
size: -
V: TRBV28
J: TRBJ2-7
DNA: TGTGCCAGCAGTTTAAGCGGGAGCCCCGCCGGAGGTTCCTACGAGCAGTACTTC
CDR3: CASSLSGSPAGGSYEQYF

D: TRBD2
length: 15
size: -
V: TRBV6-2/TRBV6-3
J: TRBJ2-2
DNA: TGTGCCAGCGGGACTAGCGGGGCGAACACCGGGGAGCTGTTTTTT
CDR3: CASGTSGANTGELFF

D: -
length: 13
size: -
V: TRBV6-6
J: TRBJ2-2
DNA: TGTGCCAGCAGCCGCCCCTCGGAGGGGGAGCTGTTTTTT
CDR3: CASSRPSEGELFF